These 28 T cell receptor beta chains came from one sample sequenced in a study of shared clonotypes between healthy human individuals (dated by TCRdb to the early 2020s). The library was made by the immunoSEQ multiplex PCR assay. TCRdb mirrors the immuneACCESS table, restricted to in-frame sequences. Some clones are absent from its copies; in checked studies, under half trace to an unresolved V gene, and the reason for the others is unknown. The sample table shows about 380,000 clones, and about 96% are seen once. Around 0.29% of the sample lies in the top ten. Source material: memory CD8+ T cells sorted from blood. The sample's cell subset or site label, in plain terms: CD45RO+ cells pooled with CCR7-negative TemRA cells. The receptors derive from a man aged 25-45 years in good health.

This clone was counted a single time. The chain combines TRBV2 with TRBJ2-7; 12 nucleotides match TRBD2. J lost 1 base, V lost 6 bases, and 4 bases had no gene match. Germline lookup yields CDR1 SNHLY and CDR2 FYNNEI. The CDR3 has 15 residues. CDR3 loop: CASRATSGGSYEQYF. For the CDR3, the DNA is TGTGCCAGCAGGGCGACTAGCGGGGGTTCCTACGAGCAGTACTTC.

The CDR3: CASSFYKRNSYNEQFF. CDR3 nucleotide sequence: TGTGCCAGCAGTTTTTATAAGCGGAACTCCTACAATGAGCAGTTCTTC. V is TRBV27 and J is TRBJ2-1, with D possibly being TRBD2 (5 bases). Germline loops: CDR1 MNHEY, CDR2 SMNVEV (reference sequence). CDR3 length equals 16 residues. Trimming removed 3 bases from V and 0 bases from J, with 12 bases in between.

On this clone itself: The sample contains more than one DNA sequence encoding this CDR3. The V gene is TRBV7-2, the J gene TRBJ2-7; D unresolved. Germline V gene data show CDR1 as SGHTA and CDR2 as FQGNSA. The CDR3 is made up of 12 amino acids. The V and J ends lost 5 bases and 0 bases respectively, with 5 bases between them. CDR3 sequence (DNA): TGTGCCAGCAGCCTATCCTCCTACGAGCAGTACTTC. This translates into CASSLSSYEQYF.

The rearrangement links TRBV6-4 to TRBJ2-4; unclear D gene. Germline CDR1 is MRHNA and CDR2 is SNTAGT. This CDR3 comprises 22 residues. Deletions cut 0 bases from V and 1 base from J, with 28 bases between. CDR3 DNA sequence: TGTGCCAGCAGTGACTCGAATCGTGGTAGTCGGTGCGGAGTGGGGGCCAAAAACATTCAGTACTTC. It codes for CASSDSNRGSRCGVGAKNIQYF.

The chain joins TRBV27 to TRBJ2-1; D is perhaps TRBD1 or TRBD2 (6 bases each). V was pared by 2 bases and J by 9 bases, with 17 bases between. This CDR3 region has 15 residues. Germline loops: CDR1 MNHEY, CDR2 SMNVEV (reference sequence). The CDR3 here is CASSLKVSGGREQFF. The CDR3 DNA follows: TGTGCCAGCAGTTTAAAGGTTTCCGGGGGCCGTGAGCAGTTCTTC.

The V gene is TRBV7-9, the J gene TRBJ2-1; possibly TRBD2 for D (5 bases). The CDR3 contains 14 residues. Germline V gene data show CDR1 as SEHNR and CDR2 as FQNEAQ (reference sequence). V gave up 0 bases and J gave up 4 bases, with 7 bases separating them. The DNA for the CDR3 is TGTGCCAGCAGCTTAGCGTCGGGATACAATGAGCAGTTCTTC. Translated: CASSLASGYNEQFF.

This chain links TRBV7-6 with TRBJ2-1; 9 nucleotides align to TRBD2. V trimming: 1 base; J trimming: 7 bases; junction bases outside the gene matches: 8. The CDR3 contains 16 residues. Germline V lookup: CDR1 SGHVS, CDR2 FNYEAQ. CDR3 region: CASSLGSAGGGNEQFF. For the CDR3, the DNA is TGTGCCAGCAGCTTAGGATCGGCGGGAGGGGGGAATGAGCAGTTCTTC.

The rearrangement joins TRBV18 to TRBJ1-2, with 9 positions matching TRBD1. J was trimmed by 4 bases and V by 4 bases; bases with no gene match: 1. The CDR3 covers 13 residues. The germline gives CDR1 KGHSH, CDR2 LQKENI. The CDR3 here is CASSQTGGYGYTF. CDR3 coding DNA: TGTGCCAGCTCACAGACAGGGGGCTATGGCTACACCTTC.

V gene TRBV7-9 combines with J gene TRBJ2-7; D gene uncertain. The CDR3 extends over 17 amino acids. CDR1 SEHNR and CDR2 FQNEAQ come from the germline V gene (reference sequence). V was trimmed by 1 base and J by 1 base, leaving 17 bases between them. The CDR3 bases are TGTGCCAGCAGCTTAGGGCGGCTAATTCCGAATTCCTACGAGCAGTACTTC. It encodes CASSLGRLIPNSYEQYF.

As DNA, the CDR3 is TGTGCCAGCAGCTTCAGCGGTCCTACCTACGAGCAGTACTTC. This gives the protein CASSFSGPTYEQYF. This rearrangement joins TRBV11-1 to TRBJ2-7; weak D call: TRBD2 (5 bases). Germline values: CDR1 SGHAT, CDR2 FQDESV (reference sequence). CDR3 length equals 14 residues. V lost 3 bases and J lost 2, with 11 bases in between.

This chain joins TRBV6-6 and TRBJ1-5; D is possibly TRBD1 (6 bases). CDR1 is MNHNY and CDR2 is SVGAGI in the germline V gene (reference sequence). This CDR3 contains 14 residues. The V and J ends lost 6 bases and 3 bases respectively, with 12 bases between them. The CDR3 sequence is CASSRGDNNQPQHF. The CDR3, as DNA: TGTGCCAGCAGCCGAGGGGACAACAATCAGCCCCAGCATTTT.

The rearrangement joins TRBV7-2 to TRBJ1-1, with D unclear. This CDR3 is 11 amino acids long. Germline CDR1 SGHTA, CDR2 FQGNSA. V was trimmed by 8 bases and J by 4 bases, leaving 8 bases between them. CDR3 sequence reads: CASRRGTEAFF. In DNA form, the CDR3 reads TGTGCCAGCCGGCGGGGCACTGAAGCTTTCTTT.

CDR3 DNA: TGTGCCAGCACCCCGACAGGGGGGCACGAGCAGTACTTC. Its translation is CASTPTGGHEQYF. The V gene is TRBV11-2, the J gene TRBJ2-7; 9 nucleotides agree with TRBD1. The CDR3 length is 13 residues. J gave up 5 bases and V 7 bases, and 6 bases lay outside the gene matches. Germline V gene lookup returns CDR1 SGHAT and CDR2 FQNNGV. Based on the CDR3 plus reference TRBV11-2 and TRBJ2-7, the full variable domain is EAGVAQSPRYKIIEKRQSVAFWCNPISGHATLYWYQQILGQGPKLLIQFQNNGVVDDSQLPKDRFSAERLKGVDSTLKIQPAKLEDSAVYLCASTPTGGHEQYFGPGTRLTVT.

Worth noting for this clone: This sample includes further DNA sequences coding for the same CDR3. This rearrangement joins TRBV28 to TRBJ1-5; 8 positions agree with TRBD1. Trimming removed 5 bases from V and 4 bases from J; junction bases left unmatched: 4. There are 14 residues in the CDR3. From germline, CDR1 is MDHEN and CDR2 SYDVKM. CDR3 DNA: TGTGCCAGCAGTACAGGGGGTCGTAATCAGCCCCAGCATTTT. Translating gives CASSTGGRNQPQHF.

The rearrangement joins TRBV30 to TRBJ2-5; 7 positions match TRBD2. With 4 bases clipped from V and 5 bases from J, the junction kept 10 bases outside the gene matches. Germline V gene sequence: CDR1 GTSNPN, CDR2 SVGIG (reference sequence). This CDR3 contains 14 residues. Here the CDR3 reads CAWIKRGGRETQYF. CDR3 nucleotide sequence: TGTGCCTGGATTAAGCGGGGTGGGAGGGAGACCCAGTACTTC.

This rearrangement joins TRBV19 to TRBJ1-2, with D possibly TRBD1 on 5 matching bases. In germline, CDR1 is LNHDA, CDR2 SQIVND (reference sequence). This CDR3 contains 12 residues. V lost 2 bases to trimming and J lost 8 bases, with 9 bases between them. The DNA of the CDR3 is TGTGCCAGTAGTATAATAGGGGACGGCTACACCTTC. Translated: CASSIIGDGYTF.

This clone was seen just once. This chain joins TRBV6-6 and TRBJ1-1, with D unclear. Germline CDR1 reads MNHNY; CDR2 reads SVGAGI (reference sequence). The CDR3 sequence is 12 residues long. Trimming shortened V by 7 bases and J by 8 bases, and 14 bases separated the two germline ends. CDR3 sequence (DNA): TGTGCCAGCAAAATCTCTGGAGCCGAAGCTTTCTTT. Translated, it gives CASKISGAEAFF.

The chain carries TRBV5-1 and TRBJ1-2, with 9 bases matching TRBD1. The germline V gene has CDR1 SGHRS and CDR2 YFSETQ. The CDR3 has 14 residues. Trimming took 4 bases from V and 3 from J; bases not matched to a gene: 4. The DNA for the CDR3 is TGCGCCAGCAGCGTGGACAGGGGATACTATGGCTACACCTTC. Translated, it gives CASSVDRGYYGYTF. The full variable domain, its missing parts supplied by reference TRBV5-1 and TRBJ1-2, is KAGVTQTPRYLIKTRGQQVTLSCSPISGHRSVSWYQQTPGQGLQFLFEYFSETQRNKGNFPGRFSGRQFSNSRSEMNVSTLELGDSALYLCASSVDRGYYGYTFGSGTRLTVV.

In this sample, this clone turned up once. V gene TRBV5-1 combines with J gene TRBJ1-1; possible D gene TRBD1, 6 bases. The CDR3 consists of 16 residues. Trimming removed 7 bases from V and 5 bases from J, with 24 bases in between. The germline V gene has CDR1 SGHRS and CDR2 YFSETQ. The CDR3 spells CASLRSLKGGTTEAFF. The CDR3 coding sequence is TGCGCCAGCTTACGAAGTCTCAAAGGGGGGACAACTGAAGCTTTCTTT.

The chain is built from TRBV4-2 and TRBJ2-6; D possibly corresponds to TRBD2 (5 bases). The CDR3 spans 17 residues. The germline V and J ends were trimmed by 0 bases and 2 bases, with 11 bases remaining between them. The germline V gene has CDR1 LGHNA and CDR2 YNFKEQ. CDR3 residues: CASSQELLAAGANVLTF. CDR3 bases: TGTGCCAGCAGCCAAGAGTTGCTAGCCGCTGGGGCCAACGTCCTGACTTTC.

This sequence joins TRBV5-5 and TRBJ2-2; 9 nucleotides line up with TRBD2. The V gene's germline CDR1 is SGHKS and CDR2 YYEKEE (reference sequence). The CDR3 spans 15 residues. Trimming removed 4 bases from V and 1 base from J; junction bases left unmatched: 2. The CDR3 DNA reads TGTGCCAGCAGCGATAGCGGGAGGAACACCGGGGAGCTGTTTTTT. It specifies CASSDSGRNTGELFF. Complete variable domain (other parts from reference TRBV5-5 and TRBJ2-2): DAGVTQSPTHLIKTRGQQVTLRCSPISGHKSVSWYQQVLGQGPQFIFQYYEKEERGRGNFPDRFSARQFPNYSSELNVNALLLGDSALYLCASSDSGRNTGELFFGEGSRLTVL.

CDR3 protein: CASRVDRGTEAFF. The DNA for the CDR3 is TGCGCCAGCAGAGTTGACAGGGGTACTGAAGCTTTCTTT. The rearrangement uses TRBV5-1 and TRBJ1-1; the match to TRBD1 covers 8 bases. V dropped 5 bases and J dropped 5; count of bases not matched to a gene: 5. This CDR3 region has 13 residues. Germline V gene data show CDR1 as SGHRS and CDR2 as YFSETQ. Using reference TRBV5-1 and TRBJ1-1 for the parts outside the CDR3, the full variable domain is KAGVTQTPRYLIKTRGQQVTLSCSPISGHRSVSWYQQTPGQGLQFLFEYFSETQRNKGNFPGRFSGRQFSNSRSEMNVSTLELGDSALYLCASRVDRGTEAFFGQGTRLTVV.

The chain joins TRBV6-1 to TRBJ2-7; possible D gene TRBD1, 7 bases. The germline V gene encodes CDR1 MNHNS and CDR2 SASEGT. The CDR3 consists of 15 residues. The V and J ends lost 1 base and 4 bases respectively, with 14 bases between them. The CDR3 bases are TGTGCCAGCAGTGAAGTAGGAGGGGGCGGGTACGAGCAGTACTTC. This gives the protein CASSEVGGGGYEQYF.

In its sample, this clone was seen once. This chain joins TRBV19 and TRBJ1-3; D ambiguous. The CDR3 is 14 amino acids. V dropped 7 bases and J dropped 0 bases, with 10 bases sitting between them. The germline V gene encodes CDR1 LNHDA and CDR2 SQIVND (reference sequence). CDR3 DNA sequence: TGTGCCAGTACAAGGGTACCCTCTGGAAACACCATATATTTT. As protein: CASTRVPSGNTIYF.

This chain joins TRBV27 and TRBJ2-4; no firm D call. Germline V gives CDR1 MNHEY, CDR2 SMNVEV (reference sequence). Trimming removed 3 bases from V and 2 bases from J, with 14 bases in between. This CDR3 contains 16 residues. The CDR3 sequence: CASSLGLNPPKNIQYF. Written as DNA, the CDR3 is TGTGCCAGCAGTTTGGGCCTGAATCCCCCCAAAAACATTCAGTACTTC.

The chain uses TRBV19 and TRBJ2-7; D is possibly TRBD1 (6 bases). The CDR3 length is 13 residues. V shed 8 bases and J shed 0 bases, with 11 bases lying between them. Germline-derived CDR1 and CDR2 are LNHDA and SQIVND (reference sequence). The CDR3 region has the DNA TGTGCCAGTTCAATGACAGGCTCCTACGAGCAGTACTTC. Its translation: CASSMTGSYEQYF.

This chain connects TRBV5-4 to TRBJ1-4; no clear D gene. Per the germline V gene, CDR1 is SGHNT and CDR2 is YYREEE (reference sequence). Between the trimmed V and J ends, which lost 3 bases and 2 bases, there was a span of 5 bases. CDR3 length: 13 amino acids. CDR3 amino acids: CASSWGTNEKLFF. As DNA, the CDR3 is TGTGCCAGCAGCTGGGGTACTAATGAAAAACTGTTTTTT.

This clone has more than one count but fewer than ten. The chain uses TRBV6-1 and TRBJ1-5; D remains ambiguous. From germline, CDR1 is MNHNS and CDR2 SASEGT. The V gene lost 2 bases and the J gene lost 1 base, with 12 bases spanning the gap. This CDR3 has 16 residues. The CDR3 bases are TGTGCCAGCAGTGAATGGCCCGGGTCCAGCAATCAGCCCCAGCATTTT. It codes for CASSEWPGSSNQPQHF.